This TCR beta chain was recovered during a study of blood T cell repertoires in COVID-19. Looking at the study overall: Acute-phase and convalescent COVID-19 samples originated in the United States, Italy and Spain. Sample material is recorded as cDNA or gDNA derived from T cells, B-cell-depleted T cells, or PBMCs.

CDR3 length: 16 residues. Trimming removed 0 bases from V and 7 bases from J, with 14 bases in between. Germline V CDR1 and CDR2: SGHRS, YFSETQ. Authors' data handling: Amplified reference gene primers provided the basis for estimating nucleated cell counts. Sequencing used immunoSEQ multiplex PCR; TCRdb keeps in-frame clones, though not all of them. Clone size and the V and J calls come from that table; the DNA yielded D and trimming. Of 100,000 to 150,000 clones listed, 88% are singletons. This clonotype was sampled from a woman older than 75 with acute or convalescent COVID-19. The chain joins TRBV5-1 to TRBJ1-6, with D possibly being TRBD1 (5 bases). Sequencing input: peripheral blood. The DNA for the CDR3 is TGCGCCAGCAGCTTGGCCGGGTCGCAGGGCAATTCACCCCTCCACTTT. Amino acid sequence: CASSLAGSQGNSPLHF.